This TCR beta chain was identified in a study of T-cell memory formation after mild COVID-19. General study results and limits: Later expanders leaned toward CD4+, whereas clones contracting from day 15 to 85 were balanced CD4/CD8.

This CDR3 has 13 residues. Germline loops: CDR1 PRHDT, CDR2 FYEKMQ (reference sequence). V shed 5 bases and J shed 1 base, with 8 bases lying between them. cDNA libraries for TCR alpha and TCR beta, carrying sample barcodes and UMIs, came from 5'RACE with constant-segment primers. TCRdb re-derived calls from the 5' RACE reads in MiXCR, one entry per CDR3 protein. The repertoire has hundreds of thousands of distinct CDR3 sequences, under 20% of them found once; the top ten carry 12%. This clonotype was picked up many times. What it binds is not known. The material sequenced was PBMCs or a T cell subset sorted from them (not recorded which). The receptor comes from an adult woman who had mild COVID-19 (a few samples of this study predate the infection). Cell type and time point are not known. The V gene is TRBV13, the J gene TRBJ1-1, with a tentative D call TRBD1 (6 bases). The CDR3 loop reads CASSGGGNTEAFF. CDR3 coding DNA: TGTGCCAGCAGCGGAGGGGGGAACACTGAAGCTTTCTTT.